A selection of T cell receptor beta chains follows, all from one sample in a study of shared clonotypes between healthy human individuals. Sequencing used immunoSEQ multiplex PCR; TCRdb keeps in-frame clones, though not all of them. The data contain 150,000 to 200,000 clones, around 93% of them seen just once; the ten biggest clones take up more than 0.065%. The sample taken for sequencing was naive CD4+ T cells sorted from blood. These receptors originate from a woman aged 25 to 39 in good health. Each CDR3 is given with its conserved first and last residue. D genes are given only for firm matches. The size field is filled for only some rows; it gives once, few, many or a size class.

j_call	v_call	clone_size	d_call	cdr3_nt	cdr3_aa
TRBJ2-3	TRBV28	.	.	TGTGCCAGCAGTCCCAACACAGATACGCAGTATTTT	CASSPNTDTQYF
TRBJ2-5	TRBV5-1	.	.	TGCGCCAGCAGCTTGGTTGGTGGGGAGACCCAGTACTTC	CASSLVGGETQYF
TRBJ2-7	TRBV6-1	.	.	TGTGCCAGCAGTGGGAGGGGAGTGGGGGCCTACGAGCAGTACTTC	CASSGRGVGAYEQYF
TRBJ2-1	TRBV5-4	.	TRBD2	TGTGCCAGCAGCTTACATATAGCGGGAGGGGGGACTCGCTACAATGAGCAGTTCTTC	CASSLHIAGGGTRYNEQFF
TRBJ1-1	TRBV27	.	.	TGTGCCAGCAGTTTAAAGACGAACACTGAAGCTTTCTTT	CASSLKTNTEAFF
TRBJ2-7	TRBV28	once	.	TGTGCCAGCAGTTTTAGCACGGCAACCTACGAGCAGTACTTC	CASSFSTATYEQYF
TRBJ1-2	TRBV2	.	TRBD1	TGTGCCAGCAGTACTAGGACAGGGGGCTATGGCTACACCTTC	CASSTRTGGYGYTF
TRBJ2-5	TRBV2	.	TRBD2	TGTGCCAGCAGGATTACAGCGGGAGGTCTGGAGACCCAGTACTTC	CASRITAGGLETQYF
TRBJ2-7	TRBV7-9	.	.	TGTGCCAGCAGCTTAGCGTCCGGGAGCTCCTACGAGCAGTACTTC	CASSLASGSSYEQYF
TRBJ2-3	TRBV2	.	TRBD2	TGTGCCAGCAGTGAGCGGGAGATAAGCACAGATACGCAGTATTTT	CASSEREISTDTQYF
TRBJ2-3	TRBV27	.	.	TGTGCCAGCAGTTTAACGCCGACAGATACGCAGTATTTT	CASSLTPTDTQYF
TRBJ1-2	TRBV15	.	.	TGTGCCACCAGCAGAGCCTACGCACAGGATAACTATGGCTACACCTTC	CATSRAYAQDNYGYTF
TRBJ1-2	TRBV11-2	.	.	TGTGCCAGCAGCTTTGACACACTGAACTATGGCTACACCTTC	CASSFDTLNYGYTF
TRBJ2-5	TRBV7-8	.	.	TGTGCCAGCAGCTTAAGATCAGGTCGGGAGCAGTACTTC	CASSLRSGREQYF
TRBJ2-7	TRBV5-1	.	TRBD2	TGCGCCAGCGGGGTTAGCGGGAGTTCGTACGAGCAGTACTTC	CASGVSGSSYEQYF
TRBJ1-1	TRBV2	.	.	TGTGCCAGCAGGAGGGGGGACACCTACACTGAAGCTTTCTTT	CASRRGDTYTEAFF
TRBJ2-7	TRBV18	.	.	TGTGCCAGCTCACTTAGCGGAGGCAGCTCCTACGAGCAGTACTTC	CASSLSGGSSYEQYF
TRBJ2-7	TRBV2	.	.	TGTGCCAGCAGTGAAGGCCCCCTGGCTAGCCAAGTCTACGAGCAGTACTTC	CASSEGPLASQVYEQYF
TRBJ1-6	TRBV27	.	.	TGTGCCAGCAGTTTTTCTGGCCACAATAAACCCTATAATTCACCCCTCCACTTT	CASSFSGHNKPYNSPLHF
TRBJ1-4	TRBV6-5	.	TRBD1	TGTGCCAGCAGTTTTGGACAGGGGATCGCAAAACTGTTTTTT	CASSFGQGIAKLFF
TRBJ2-1	TRBV30	.	.	TGTGCCTGGAACCTAGTCTACAATGAGCAGTTCTTC	CAWNLVYNEQFF
TRBJ2-1	TRBV5-1	.	.	TGCGCCAGCAGCTTTCAGAGGAATTCAAATGAGCAGTTCTTC	CASSFQRNSNEQFF
TRBJ2-1	TRBV7-2	.	TRBD2	TGTGCCAGCAGCTTCACACTAGCGGGCGCCTCCTACAATGAGCAGTTCTTC	CASSFTLAGASYNEQFF
TRBJ2-4	TRBV19	.	TRBD1	TGTGCCAGTAACCCCAACAGGGGCGGACGTCAGTACTTC	CASNPNRGGRQYF
TRBJ2-6	TRBV28	.	TRBD1	TGTGCCAGCAGGACAGGGGTCGGGGCCAACGTCCTGACTTTC	CASRTGVGANVLTF
TRBJ1-3	TRBV28	.	.	TGTGCCAGCAGCCGACACCGGGACAATGGAAACACCATATATTTT	CASSRHRDNGNTIYF
TRBJ2-3	TRBV5-1	.	.	TGCGCCAGCAGCATAGAAAGGGCAGATACGCAGTATTTT	CASSIERADTQYF
TRBJ1-1	TRBV6-5	once	TRBD1	TGTGCCAGCAGGTCGGACAGGGTGAACACTGAAGCTTTCTTT	CASRSDRVNTEAFF
TRBJ2-1	TRBV27	.	.	TGTGCCAGCAGTTTATTAGAAGGCGAGCAGTTCTTC	CASSLLEGEQFF
TRBJ2-4	TRBV5-1	.	.	TGCGCCAGCAGCTTGGCGGGAAGGGCGGGTTCCATTCAGTACTTC	CASSLAGRAGSIQYF
TRBJ1-2	TRBV7-8	.	TRBD1	TGTGCCAGCAGCCGGGACAGGGGGGATGGCTACACCTTC	CASSRDRGDGYTF
TRBJ2-7	TRBV10-3	once	.	TGTGCCATCAGCTTAGACAGGAGCTCCTACGAGCAGTACTTC	CAISLDRSSYEQYF
TRBJ1-4	TRBV28	.	.	TGTGCCTACAGGGCTAATGAAAAACTGTTTTTT	CAYRANEKLFF
TRBJ2-7	TRBV4-2	.	.	TGTGCCAGCAGCCCGGACAGAAACGAGCAGTACTTC	CASSPDRNEQYF
TRBJ2-1	TRBV5-1	.	.	TGCGCCAGCAGCTTGGTCCTAGAGGGTGAGCAGTTCTTC	CASSLVLEGEQFF
TRBJ2-1	TRBV28	.	TRBD2	TGTGCCAGCAGCACCGCCTCGGTGGTCAAGAGCGGGAGTGGGTACAATGAGCAGTTCTTC	CASSTASVVKSGSGYNEQFF
TRBJ1-1	TRBV23-1	.	.	TGCGCCACCCCCGAGGCGACGGAGGGGGCTGAAGCTTTCTTT	CATPEATEGAEAFF
TRBJ2-2	TRBV7-9	.	TRBD1	TGTGCCAGCAGCGTCGACAGGGTGAACACCGGGGAGCTGTTTTTT	CASSVDRVNTGELFF
TRBJ2-7	TRBV28	.	TRBD1	TGTGCCAGCAGGACCGGGTCAGGGGGAAGTAAGCAGTACTTC	CASRTGSGGSKQYF
TRBJ2-2	TRBV27	.	.	TGTGCCAGCAGTTTTGGGACTGAGTTACCCCCCGACACCGGGGAGCTGTTTTTT	CASSFGTELPPDTGELFF
TRBJ1-2	TRBV28	.	.	TGTGCCAGCAGGGTCCAGGGAGAAGGCTACACCTTC	CASRVQGEGYTF
TRBJ1-6	TRBV28	.	.	TGTGCCAGTGTGGGGGGATCCTATAATTCACCCCTCCACTTT	CASVGGSYNSPLHF
TRBJ1-1	TRBV5-1	.	.	TGCGCCAGCAGCCCTTCTAGCCGAGGGGGGGCTGATGAAGCTTTCTTT	CASSPSSRGGADEAFF
TRBJ2-2	TRBV15	.	.	TGTGCCACCAGCGCCTCACCCGCTAGCGACAACACCGGGGAGCTGTTTTTT	CATSASPASDNTGELFF
TRBJ2-3	TRBV9	.	.	TGTGCCAGCAGCCCAATAGGAGGACAGCCCACAGATACGCAGTATTTT	CASSPIGGQPTDTQYF
TRBJ2-5	TRBV28	.	TRBD1	TGTGCCAGCAGTTGGGGGACAGGACAAGAGACCCAGTACTTC	CASSWGTGQETQYF
TRBJ2-5	TRBV27	.	.	TGTGCCAGCAGTACCATAGGGAGACTAGTAGGAGAGACCCAGTACTTC	CASSTIGRLVGETQYF
TRBJ2-6	TRBV9	.	.	TGTGCCAGCAGCGCGGACGCTGGGTTTCACGGGCCGACACTCTCTGGGGCCAACGTCCTGACTTTC	CASSADAGFHGPTLSGANVLTF
TRBJ2-7	TRBV6-5	.	TRBD2	TGTGCCAGCAGTTACGGTAGCGGGGTCACCTACGAGCAGTACTTC	CASSYGSGVTYEQYF
TRBJ1-2	TRBV6-5	.	TRBD1	TGTGCCAGCAGGAACCGGGACAGGGGTGGCTACACCTTC	CASRNRDRGGYTF
TRBJ2-7	TRBV7-9	few	.	TGTGCCAGTCGCGCCGGGGACCGCGAGCAGTACTTC	CASRAGDREQYF
TRBJ2-1	TRBV28	.	.	TGTGCCAGCCCCCTCTTGACTCGTGGAGATGAGCAGTTCTTC	CASPLLTRGDEQFF
TRBJ1-1	TRBV15	.	TRBD1	TGTGCCACCAGCAGAGATAGGGGACAGGTTGTGAACACTGAAGCTTTCTTT	CATSRDRGQVVNTEAFF
TRBJ2-7	TRBV27	.	.	TGTGCCAGCAGGGGCGGGGCAGTCTCCTACGAGCAGTACTTC	CASRGGAVSYEQYF
TRBJ2-7	TRBV11-2	few	.	TGTGCCAGCAGCTTAGTGGCGGGGTTGGAGCAGTACTTC	CASSLVAGLEQYF
TRBJ2-5	TRBV4-1	.	TRBD2	TGCGCCAGCAGCCCAGAGGGGACTAGCGGGAAGCAGACCCAGTACTTC	CASSPEGTSGKQTQYF
TRBJ2-7	TRBV6-5	.	TRBD2	TGTGCCAGCAGTCTGGGACTAGCGGGAGGATACGAGCAGTACTTC	CASSLGLAGGYEQYF
TRBJ1-1	TRBV27	.	.	TGTGCCAGCAGTTTATATCTGGGGGCTGAAGCTTTCTTT	CASSLYLGAEAFF
TRBJ2-7	TRBV13	.	TRBD2	TGTGCCAGCAGCACTTGGACTAGCGGGCGTTACGAGCAGTACTTC	CASSTWTSGRYEQYF